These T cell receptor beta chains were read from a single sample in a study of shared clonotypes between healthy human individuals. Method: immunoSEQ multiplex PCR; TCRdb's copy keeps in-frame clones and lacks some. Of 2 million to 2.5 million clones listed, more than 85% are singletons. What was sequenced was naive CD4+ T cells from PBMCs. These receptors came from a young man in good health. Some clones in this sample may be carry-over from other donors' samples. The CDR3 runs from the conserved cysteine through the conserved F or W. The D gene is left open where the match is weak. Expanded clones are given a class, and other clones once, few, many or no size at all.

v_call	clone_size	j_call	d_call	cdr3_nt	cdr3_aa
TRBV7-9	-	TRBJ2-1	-	TGTGCCAGCAGCTCGCGGGGAGCGTACAATGAGCAGTTCTTC	CASSSRGAYNEQFF
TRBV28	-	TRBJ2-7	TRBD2	TGTGCCAGCAGTTTCTCCGGGACTAGCGGCTACGAGCAGTACTTC	CASSFSGTSGYEQYF
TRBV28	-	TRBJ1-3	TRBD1	TGTGCCAGCAGTTTATGGGGAGGGACAGGTGGGGGAAACACCATATATTTT	CASSLWGGTGGGNTIYF
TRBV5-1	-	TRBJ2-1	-	TGCGCCAGCAGCTCCCATATCGGGGAGGCCTACAATGAGCAGTTCTTC	CASSSHIGEAYNEQFF
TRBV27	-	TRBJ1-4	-	TGTGCCAGCAGTTTATCAGGCTTTGAAAAACTGTTTTTT	CASSLSGFEKLFF
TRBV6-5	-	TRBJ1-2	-	TGTGCCAGCAGTTCCCTCGTAAAGGGTGGGAAAGGCTACACCTTC	CASSSLVKGGKGYTF
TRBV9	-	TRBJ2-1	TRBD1	TGTGCCAGCAGCACCCGACAGGGGGCGCGGAATGAGCAGTTCTTC	CASSTRQGARNEQFF
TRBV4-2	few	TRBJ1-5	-	TGTGCCAGCAGCCAAGTCGGCAGGGCGGATCAGCCCCAGCATTTT	CASSQVGRADQPQHF
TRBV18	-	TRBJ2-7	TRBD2	TGTGCCAGCTCAAATAGCGTAGGGAGGGCCTCCTACGAGCAGTACTTC	CASSNSVGRASYEQYF
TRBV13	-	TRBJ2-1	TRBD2	TGTGCCAGCAGCTCCGGGGAGCGGGGGTCCTACAATGAGCAGTTCTTC	CASSSGERGSYNEQFF
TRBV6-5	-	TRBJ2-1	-	TGTGCCAGCAGTGCGACCGGTTCCTCCTACAATGAGCAGTTCTTC	CASSATGSSYNEQFF
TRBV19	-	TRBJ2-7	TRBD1	TGTGCCAGTAGTATTCAGGGACAGGGGGCTCTCATTACCTACGAGCAGTACTTC	CASSIQGQGALITYEQYF
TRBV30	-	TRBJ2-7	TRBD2	TGTGCCTGGAACCTGAGACTAGCGGGAGGGCCTGAGCAGTACTTC	CAWNLRLAGGPEQYF
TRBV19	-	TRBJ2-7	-	TGTGCCAGTAGTATATGGGGTGTCCCCTACGAGCAGTACTTC	CASSIWGVPYEQYF
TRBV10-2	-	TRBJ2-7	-	TGCGCCAGCTCCCCCACGGGCTTCTCCTACGAGCAGTACTTC	CASSPTGFSYEQYF
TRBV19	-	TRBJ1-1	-	TGTGCCAGTAGTCCGCGACGGACCATGAACACTGAAGCTTTCTTT	CASSPRRTMNTEAFF
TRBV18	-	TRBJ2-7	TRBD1	TGTGCCAGCTCAGCGGGACAGGGTACCTACGAGCAGTACTTC	CASSAGQGTYEQYF
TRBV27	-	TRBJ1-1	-	TGTGCCAGCAGTGGGAGGGACGCCAGAACTGAAGCTTTCTTT	CASSGRDARTEAFF
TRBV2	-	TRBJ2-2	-	TGTGCCACAACCGGGCTTCTAGCGAACACCGGGGAGCTGTTTTTT	CATTGLLANTGELFF
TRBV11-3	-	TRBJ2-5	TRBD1	TGTGCCAGCAGCCCCGACGGAAGACAGGGAGAGACCCAGTACTTC	CASSPDGRQGETQYF